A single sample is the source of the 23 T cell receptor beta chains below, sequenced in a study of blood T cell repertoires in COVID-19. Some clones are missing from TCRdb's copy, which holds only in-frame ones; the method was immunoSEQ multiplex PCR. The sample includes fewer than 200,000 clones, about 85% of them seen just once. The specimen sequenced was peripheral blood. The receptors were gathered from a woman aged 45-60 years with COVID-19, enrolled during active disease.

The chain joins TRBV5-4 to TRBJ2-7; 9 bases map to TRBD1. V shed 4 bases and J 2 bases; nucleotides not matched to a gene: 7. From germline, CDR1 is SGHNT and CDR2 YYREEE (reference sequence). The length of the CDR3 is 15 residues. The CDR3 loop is CASSLAGTGPYEQYF. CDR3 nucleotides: TGTGCCAGCAGCCTAGCCGGGACAGGGCCCTACGAGCAGTACTTC. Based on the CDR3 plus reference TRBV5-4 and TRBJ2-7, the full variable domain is ETGVTQSPTHLIKTRGQQVTLRCSSQSGHNTVSWYQQALGQGPQFIFQYYREEENGRGNFPPRFSGLQFPNYSSELNVNALELDDSALYLCASSLAGTGPYEQYFGPGTRLTVT.

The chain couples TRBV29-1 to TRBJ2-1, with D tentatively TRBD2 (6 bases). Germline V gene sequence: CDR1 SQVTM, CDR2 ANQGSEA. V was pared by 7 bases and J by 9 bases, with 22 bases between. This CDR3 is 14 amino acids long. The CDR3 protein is CSAGTLEGLTEQFF. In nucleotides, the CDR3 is TGCAGCGCCGGGACTCTCGAAGGACTGACTGAGCAGTTCTTC.

The CDR3 loop is CASSPSRFEGGEYNEQFF. DNA for the CDR3: TGTGCCAGCTCACCTTCCCGATTTGAGGGGGGGGAGTACAATGAGCAGTTCTTC. The V and J genes are TRBV18 and TRBJ2-1; weak D call: TRBD2 (7 bases). This CDR3 is built from 18 residues. The V gene lost 3 bases and the J gene lost 4 bases, with 22 bases spanning the gap. CDR1 is KGHSH and CDR2 is LQKENI in the germline V gene. The complete variable domain, with remaining parts taken from reference TRBV18 and TRBJ2-1, reads NAGVMQNPRHLVRRRGQEARLRCSPMKGHSHVYWYRQLPEEGLKFMVYLQKENIIDESGMPKERFSAEFPKEGPSILRIQQVVRGDSAAYFCASSPSRFEGGEYNEQFFGPGTRLTVL.

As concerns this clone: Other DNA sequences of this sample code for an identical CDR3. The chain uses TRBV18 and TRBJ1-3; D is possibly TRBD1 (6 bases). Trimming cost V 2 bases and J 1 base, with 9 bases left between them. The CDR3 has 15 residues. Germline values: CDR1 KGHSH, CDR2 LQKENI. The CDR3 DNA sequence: TGTGCCAGCTCACCAGGTACAGGGTCTGGAAACACCATATATTTT. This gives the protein CASSPGTGSGNTIYF.

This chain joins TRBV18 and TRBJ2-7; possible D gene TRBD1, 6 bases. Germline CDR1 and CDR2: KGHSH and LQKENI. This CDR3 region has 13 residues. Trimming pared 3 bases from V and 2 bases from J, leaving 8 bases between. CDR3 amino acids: CASSPTGTYEQYF. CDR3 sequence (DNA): TGTGCCAGCTCACCTACAGGGACCTACGAGCAGTACTTC.

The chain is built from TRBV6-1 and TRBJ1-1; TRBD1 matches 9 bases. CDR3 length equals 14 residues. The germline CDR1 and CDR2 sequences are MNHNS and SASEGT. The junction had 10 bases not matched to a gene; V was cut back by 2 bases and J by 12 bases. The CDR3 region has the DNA TGTGCCAGCAGTGAAAGGGGGGACAGGGATATAACTTTCTTT. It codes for CASSERGDRDITFF.

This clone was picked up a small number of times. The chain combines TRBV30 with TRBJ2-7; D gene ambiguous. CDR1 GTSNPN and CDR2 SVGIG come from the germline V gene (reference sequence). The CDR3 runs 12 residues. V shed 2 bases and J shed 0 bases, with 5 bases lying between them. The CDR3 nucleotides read TGTGCCTGGAGTCCCCACTCCTACGAGCAGTACTTC. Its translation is CAWSPHSYEQYF.

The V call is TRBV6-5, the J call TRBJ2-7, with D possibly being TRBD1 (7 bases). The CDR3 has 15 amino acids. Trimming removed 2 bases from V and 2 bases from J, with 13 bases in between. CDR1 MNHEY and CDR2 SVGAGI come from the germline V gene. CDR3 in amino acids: CASSYGGTATYEQYF. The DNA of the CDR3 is TGTGCCAGCAGTTACGGCGGGACAGCTACCTACGAGCAGTACTTC.

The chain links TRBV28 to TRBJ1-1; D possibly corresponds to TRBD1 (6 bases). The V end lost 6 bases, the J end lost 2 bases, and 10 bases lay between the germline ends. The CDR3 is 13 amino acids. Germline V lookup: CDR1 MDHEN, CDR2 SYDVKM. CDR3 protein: CASRRGTNTEAFF. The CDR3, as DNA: TGTGCCAGCAGAAGGGGGACCAACACTGAAGCTTTCTTT.

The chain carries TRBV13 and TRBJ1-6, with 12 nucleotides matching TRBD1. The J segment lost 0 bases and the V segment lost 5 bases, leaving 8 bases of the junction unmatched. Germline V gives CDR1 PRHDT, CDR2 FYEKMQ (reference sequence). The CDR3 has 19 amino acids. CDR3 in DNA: TGTGCCAGCAGCCCGGGACAGGGGGCCCCGAGCTCCTATAATTCACCCCTCCACTTT. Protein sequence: CASSPGQGAPSSYNSPLHF.

CDR3 protein: CASSTGADTEAFF. CDR3 in DNA: TGTGCCAGCAGTACAGGGGCGGACACTGAAGCTTTCTTT. The gene calls are TRBV6-5 and TRBJ1-1, with 7 bases aligning to TRBD1. Germline V lookup: CDR1 MNHEY, CDR2 SVGAGI. This CDR3 region has 13 residues. V was clipped by 5 bases and J by 3 bases; unmatched bases: 3.

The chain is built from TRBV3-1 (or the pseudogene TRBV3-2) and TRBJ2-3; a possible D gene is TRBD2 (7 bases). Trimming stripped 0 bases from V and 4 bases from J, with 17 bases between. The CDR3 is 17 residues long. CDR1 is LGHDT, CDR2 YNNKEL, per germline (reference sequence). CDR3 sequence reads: CASSQDVWRGPPDTQYF. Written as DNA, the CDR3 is TGTGCCAGCAGCCAAGATGTCTGGCGGGGGCCCCCAGATACGCAGTATTTT.

The CDR3 loop reads CASSPSQASSGNTIYF. The CDR3, as DNA: TGTGCCAGCTCACCTTCTCAGGCCTCCTCTGGAAACACCATATATTTT. The chain combines TRBV18 with TRBJ1-3; D not certain. Germline loops: CDR1 KGHSH, CDR2 LQKENI. This CDR3 is built from 16 residues. V was cut by 3 bases and J by 0 bases, with 12 bases left in between.

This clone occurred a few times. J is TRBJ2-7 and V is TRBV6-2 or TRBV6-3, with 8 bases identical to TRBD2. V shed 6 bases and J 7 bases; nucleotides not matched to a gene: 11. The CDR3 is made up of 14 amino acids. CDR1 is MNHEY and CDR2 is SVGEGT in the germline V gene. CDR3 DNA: TGTGCCAGCAGCCTGGGACTAGACCCAGAGGAGCAGTACTTC. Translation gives CASSLGLDPEEQYF.

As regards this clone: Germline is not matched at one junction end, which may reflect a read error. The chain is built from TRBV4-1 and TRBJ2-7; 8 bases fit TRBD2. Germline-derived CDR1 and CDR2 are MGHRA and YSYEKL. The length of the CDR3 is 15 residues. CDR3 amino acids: CASSPGLGAAYEQYF. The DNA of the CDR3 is TGTGCCAGCAGCCCGGGACTAGGAGCCGCCTACGAGCAGTACTTC.

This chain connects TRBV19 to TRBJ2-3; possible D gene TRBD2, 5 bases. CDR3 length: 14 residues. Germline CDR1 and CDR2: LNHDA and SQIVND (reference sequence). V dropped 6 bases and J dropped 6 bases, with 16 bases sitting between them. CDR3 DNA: TGTGCCAGTAGCACCGGGGTCCCCTCCGATACGCAGTATTTT. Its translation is CASSTGVPSDTQYF.

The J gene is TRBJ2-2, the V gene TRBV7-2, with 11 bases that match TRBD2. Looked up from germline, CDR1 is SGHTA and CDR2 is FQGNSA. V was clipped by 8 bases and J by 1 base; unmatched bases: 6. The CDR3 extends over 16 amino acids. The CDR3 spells CASATSGVMNTGELFF. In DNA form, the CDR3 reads TGTGCCAGCGCGACTAGCGGGGTGATGAACACCGGGGAGCTGTTTTTT.

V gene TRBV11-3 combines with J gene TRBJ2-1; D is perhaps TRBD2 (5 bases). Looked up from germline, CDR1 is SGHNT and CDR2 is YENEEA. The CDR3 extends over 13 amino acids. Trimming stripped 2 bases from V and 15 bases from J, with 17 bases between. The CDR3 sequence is CASSLLRNGSPFF. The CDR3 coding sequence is TGTGCCAGCAGCTTACTGCGTAATGGGAGCCCGTTCTTC.

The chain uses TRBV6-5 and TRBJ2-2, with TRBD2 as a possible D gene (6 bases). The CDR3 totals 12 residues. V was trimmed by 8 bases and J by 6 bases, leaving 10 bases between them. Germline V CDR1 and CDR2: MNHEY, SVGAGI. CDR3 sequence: CASRWGAGELFF. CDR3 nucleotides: TGTGCCAGCCGGTGGGGGGCCGGGGAGCTGTTTTTT.

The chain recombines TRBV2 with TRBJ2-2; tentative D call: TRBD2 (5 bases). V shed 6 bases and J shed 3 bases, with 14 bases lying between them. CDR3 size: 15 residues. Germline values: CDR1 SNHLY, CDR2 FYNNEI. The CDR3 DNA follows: TGTGCCAGCAGGAGACGGGGTCTGGACACCGGGGAGCTGTTTTTT. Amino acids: CASRRRGLDTGELFF.

CDR3 region: CASSQTTGTYEQYF. CDR3 sequence (DNA): TGTGCCAGCAGCCAAACTACGGGTACTTACGAGCAGTACTTC. V gene TRBV3-1 (or the pseudogene TRBV3-2) combines with J gene TRBJ2-7; D is ambiguous. Germline loops: CDR1 LGHDT, CDR2 YNNKEL (reference sequence). Trimming cost V 2 bases and J 4 bases, with 12 bases left between them. CDR3 size: 14 residues.

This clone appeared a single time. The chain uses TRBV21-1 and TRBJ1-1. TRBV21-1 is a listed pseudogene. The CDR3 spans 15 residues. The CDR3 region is CASSPPEKENTEAFF. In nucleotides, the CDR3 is TGTGCCAGCAGCCCCCCGGAGAAGGAGAACACTGAAGCTTTCTTT.

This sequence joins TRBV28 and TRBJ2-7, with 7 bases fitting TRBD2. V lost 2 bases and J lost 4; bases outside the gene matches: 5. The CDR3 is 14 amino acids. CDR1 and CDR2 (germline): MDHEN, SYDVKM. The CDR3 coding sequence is TGTGCCAGCAGTTTAGGGGGACTAAGGTACGAGCAGTACTTC. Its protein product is CASSLGGLRYEQYF.